The 23 T cell receptor beta chains below all came from one sample that was sequenced in a study of T cell repertoires in cytomegalovirus infection. One entry per CDR3 protein, called by TCRdb with MiXCR from the reads. The sample records roughly 700,000 distinct CDR3 sequences, about 30% being singletons. These receptors are not linked to any known antigen. The sample was cultured PBMCs, taken from culture after CMV antigen stimulation. The source of these receptors is a human donor in good health (CMV status not recorded). Some clones in this sample may be carry-over from other donors' samples.

The table lists this clonotype with a few counts. This sequence joins TRBV5-4 and TRBJ1-2; D is perhaps TRBD1 (5 bases). Between the trimmed V and J ends, which lost 5 bases and 7 bases, there was a span of 24 bases. The CDR3 is 16 amino acids. Germline CDR1 and CDR2: SGHNT and YYREEE (reference sequence). The CDR3 DNA sequence: TGTGCCAGCAGTTTTGGCCGGGGCTCCATCGGGGGTGGCTACACCTTC. This gives the protein CASSFGRGSIGGGYTF.

This chain joins TRBV7-2 and TRBJ1-2; 11 bases match TRBD1. The CDR3 is made up of 17 amino acids. Trimming took 1 base from V and 6 from J; bases not matched to a gene: 10. The germline CDR1 and CDR2 sequences are SGHTA and FQGNSA. The CDR3 region has the DNA TGTGCCAGCAGCTTAGTGGGGGGGGGACAGGGGGAAAATGGCTACACCTTC. It translates to CASSLVGGGQGENGYTF.

This clonotype was detected ten times or more. This chain connects TRBV6-1 to TRBJ2-1, with 12 bases matching TRBD2. Germline lookup yields CDR1 MNHNS and CDR2 SASEGT. After removal of 10 bases from V and 8 bases from J, the junction contained 9 bases not matched to a gene. This CDR3 has 14 amino acids. CDR3 DNA: TGTGCCACCGCAACTAGCGGGGGGCCCTATGAGCAGTTCTTC. Its protein product is CATATSGGPYEQFF.

This clonotype was detected only a few times. The chain combines TRBV2 with TRBJ2-3, with a weak D call TRBD1 (6 bases). Germline V lookup: CDR1 SNHLY, CDR2 FYNNEI. The V end was cut by 5 bases, the J end by 5 bases, with 14 bases between. The CDR3 spans 14 residues. The DNA of the CDR3 is TGTGCCAGCAGTCGACAGGCGATGGGAGATACGCAGTATTTT. The encoded protein is CASSRQAMGDTQYF.

The chain recombines TRBV12-3 or TRBV12-4 with TRBJ1-1; tentatively, D is TRBD1 (6 bases). V lost 7 bases, J lost 2 bases, and 20 bases lay in between. CDR3 length: 16 amino acids. The CDR3 nucleotides are TGTGCCAGCACCACACCGAGAGGCAGGGGCAACACTGAAGCTTTCTTT. Translation: CASTTPRGRGNTEAFF.

The table lists this clonotype with a few counts. V is TRBV7-9 and J is TRBJ1-6; D uncertain. The CDR3 totals 13 residues. V lost 4 bases and J 12 bases, leaving 13 bases between the germline ends. CDR1 is SEHNR and CDR2 is FQNEAQ in the germline V gene (reference sequence). CDR3 region: CASSSPSSRPLHF. The CDR3 DNA follows: TGTGCCAGCAGCTCCCCAAGTTCGAGACCCCTCCACTTT.

This rearrangement joins TRBV7-2 to TRBJ1-2, with D unclear. The CDR3 is made up of 13 amino acids. V lost 4 bases, J lost 11 bases, and 17 bases lay in between. Looked up from germline, CDR1 is SGHTA and CDR2 is FQGNSA. The CDR3, as DNA: TGTGCCAGCAGCTACAACGGGCTCCAAGGGTACACCTTC. Translated, it gives CASSYNGLQGYTF.

The rearrangement uses TRBV5-6 and TRBJ2-5; D might be TRBD1 or TRBD2, each matching 6 bases. From germline, CDR1 is SGHDT and CDR2 YYEEEE. CDR3 length equals 14 residues. V lost 2 bases and J lost 7, with 15 bases in between. In DNA, the CDR3 is TGTGCCAGCAGCTTAGAGGGGGGCGGGGCGACCCAGTACTTC. Translation gives CASSLEGGGATQYF.

The rearrangement uses TRBV6-5 and TRBJ2-5; possibly TRBD2 for D (5 bases). Germline V CDR1 and CDR2: MNHEY, SVGAGI. Trimming removed 4 bases at V and 4 bases at J, with 16 bases between. This CDR3 has 15 residues. The CDR3 DNA reads TGTGCCAGCAGTTTAAAGCTAGCCCCACCAGAGACCCAGTACTTC. It is translated as CASSLKLAPPETQYF.

This clonotype occurred a few times. J is TRBJ1-4 and V is TRBV2; D is ambiguous. V dropped 8 bases and J dropped 8 bases, with 15 bases sitting between them. This CDR3 is 13 amino acids long. Germline CDR1 reads SNHLY; CDR2 reads FYNNEI. DNA of the CDR3: TGTGCCAGCGTCATATCGGCCGTGGAAAAACTGTTTTTT. As protein: CASVISAVEKLFF.

The rearrangement uses TRBV20-1 and TRBJ1-2; D is perhaps TRBD1 (5 bases). The CDR3 extends over 13 amino acids. Germline CDR1 is DFQATT and CDR2 is SNEGSKA (reference sequence). V gave up 1 base and J gave up 7 bases, with 13 bases separating them. The CDR3 region is CSARGQTVGGYTF. For the CDR3, the DNA is TGCAGTGCTAGAGGACAGACTGTGGGTGGCTACACCTTC.

This chain links TRBV6-1 with TRBJ1-1; weak D call: TRBD1 (5 bases). The CDR3 spans 12 residues. The V end lost 2 bases, the J end lost 6 bases, and 7 bases lay between the germline ends. Germline-derived CDR1 and CDR2 are MNHNS and SASEGT. The CDR3 nucleotides are TGTGCCAGCAGTGAATGGGGACCTGAAGCTTTCTTT. Translating gives CASSEWGPEAFF.

This chain links TRBV12-3 or TRBV12-4 with TRBJ1-5, with D perhaps TRBD1 (5 bases). The CDR3 loop spans 13 amino acids. Trimming removed 3 bases from V and 7 bases from J, with 10 bases in between. For the CDR3, the DNA is TGTGCCAGCAGTTTCGAGGGGAGGCAGCCCCAGCATTTT. Encoded protein: CASSFEGRQPQHF.

This clonotype was recorded a few times. The rearrangement uses TRBV10-3 and TRBJ1-3; D is possibly TRBD1 (5 bases). The CDR3 is made up of 16 amino acids. Looked up from germline, CDR1 is ENHRY and CDR2 is SYGVKD. Trimming pared 1 base from V and 0 bases from J, leaving 10 bases between. CDR3 in amino acids: CAISEFRDGSGNTIYF. The CDR3 nucleotides are TGTGCCATCAGTGAGTTTAGGGACGGCTCTGGAAACACCATATATTTT.

The V gene is TRBV7-2, the J gene TRBJ2-1, with 10 nucleotides matching TRBD2. The CDR3 runs 15 residues. Germline V gene lookup returns CDR1 SGHTA and CDR2 FQGNSA. J lost 6 bases, V lost 4 bases, and 6 bases had no gene match. The CDR3 spells CASSSPGLASNEQFF. The CDR3 DNA follows: TGTGCCAGCAGCTCTCCGGGACTAGCGTCCAATGAGCAGTTCTTC.

The V gene is TRBV5-4, the J gene TRBJ1-2, with a weak D call TRBD1 (5 bases). CDR1 and CDR2 from the germline V gene are SGHNT and YYREEE (reference sequence). V was pared by 8 bases and J by 1 base, with 12 bases between. The CDR3 is 13 amino acids. The CDR3 DNA reads TGTGCCAGTACAAACCAGGGTAACTATGGCTACACCTTC. Translation: CASTNQGNYGYTF.

The chain couples TRBV6-5 to TRBJ1-2; D is unclear. The germline gives CDR1 MNHEY, CDR2 SVGAGI. The CDR3 contains 15 residues. Trimming left V 6 bases short and J 5 bases short, with 19 bases between. CDR3 in amino acids: CASSPPDSEVYGYTF. Written as DNA, the CDR3 is TGTGCCAGCAGCCCCCCCGATAGCGAAGTTTATGGCTACACCTTC.

The rearrangement uses TRBV10-3 and TRBJ2-7; 9 nucleotides line up with TRBD1. V trimming: 2 bases; J trimming: 2 bases; junction bases outside the gene matches: 4. Germline CDR1 is ENHRY and CDR2 is SYGVKD. The CDR3 has 15 residues. The CDR3 DNA sequence: TGTGCCATCAGTGAGGGGGACAGGGCAACCTACGAGCAGTACTTC. It is translated as CAISEGDRATYEQYF.

This rearrangement joins TRBV10-3 to TRBJ2-1; TRBD2 aligns across 7 bases. The ends lost 10 bases at V and 8 bases at J; junction bases unmatched: 14. The CDR3 spans 14 residues. Germline V CDR1 and CDR2: ENHRY, SYGVKD. In DNA form, the CDR3 reads TGTGCCACCGGGGATCCCGGGGGGACGGATGAGCAGTTCTTC. It codes for CATGDPGGTDEQFF.

V and J are TRBV7-9 and TRBJ1-4; D possibly corresponds to TRBD1 (6 bases). Between the trimmed V and J ends, which lost 4 bases and 5 bases, there was a span of 11 bases. CDR1 and CDR2 from the germline V gene are SEHNR and FQNEAQ (reference sequence). The CDR3 loop spans 14 amino acids. This CDR3 is CASSWQGSNEKLFF. CDR3 coding DNA: TGTGCCAGCAGCTGGCAGGGGTCAAATGAAAAACTGTTTTTT. The entire variable domain, with the rest obtained from reference TRBV7-9 and TRBJ1-4, is as follows: DTGVSQNPRHKITKRGQNVTFRCDPISEHNRLYWYRQTLGQGPEFLTYFQNEAQLEKSRLLSDRFSAERPKGSFSTLEIQRTEQGDSAMYLCASSWQGSNEKLFFGSGTQLSVL.

This clonotype was seen a few times. This chain uses TRBV7-2 with TRBJ2-7; 7 bases are shared with TRBD2. Germline CDR1 and CDR2: SGHTA and FQGNSA. With V trimmed by 6 bases and J by 2 bases, 4 bases remained unmatched. The length of the CDR3 is 13 residues. The CDR3 DNA follows: TGTGCCAGCAGGATTGGGGGGGCCTACGAGCAGTACTTC. Its translation: CASRIGGAYEQYF.

V gene TRBV7-6 combines with J gene TRBJ2-7; no reliable D call. The CDR3 length is 13 residues. Trimming removed 2 bases at V and 7 bases at J, with 12 bases between. Per germline, CDR1 SGHVS and CDR2 FNYEAQ. CDR3 amino acids: CASSLWAEQEQYF. In nucleotides, the CDR3 is TGTGCCAGCAGCTTATGGGCTGAGCAAGAGCAGTACTTC.

There are a few counts of this clonotype. The V call is TRBV7-2, the J call TRBJ1-2; tentatively, D is TRBD1 (5 bases). The CDR3 loop spans 15 amino acids. Germline CDR1 is SGHTA and CDR2 is FQGNSA. V lost 5 bases to trimming and J lost 8 bases, with 21 bases between them. The chain's CDR3 is CASSQSRAAGGGYTF. CDR3 DNA: TGTGCCAGCAGCCAATCCAGGGCGGCGGGGGGGGGCTACACCTTC.